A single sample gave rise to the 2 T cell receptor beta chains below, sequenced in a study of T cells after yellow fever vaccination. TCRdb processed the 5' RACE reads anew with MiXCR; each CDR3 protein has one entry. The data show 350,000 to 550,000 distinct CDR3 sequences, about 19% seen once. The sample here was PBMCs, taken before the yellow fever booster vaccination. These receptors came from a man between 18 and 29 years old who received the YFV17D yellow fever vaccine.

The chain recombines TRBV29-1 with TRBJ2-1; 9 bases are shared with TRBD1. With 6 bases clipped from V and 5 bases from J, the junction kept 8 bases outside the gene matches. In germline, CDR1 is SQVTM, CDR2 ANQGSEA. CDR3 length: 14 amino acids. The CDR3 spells CSVTGTGKDNEQFF. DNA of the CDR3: TGCAGCGTAACCGGGACAGGGAAGGACAATGAGCAGTTCTTC.

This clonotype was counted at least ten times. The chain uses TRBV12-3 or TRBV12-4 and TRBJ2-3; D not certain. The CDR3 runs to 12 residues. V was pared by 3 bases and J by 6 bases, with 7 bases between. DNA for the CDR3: TGTGCCAGCAGTTTGTTGGCGGATACGCAGTATTTT. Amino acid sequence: CASSLLADTQYF.